The 25 T cell receptor beta chains reported below all come from one sample, sequenced in a study of metastatic and nonmetastatic thyroid tumors. TCRdb used MiXCR to call clones anew from the PCR reads. The sample has 24,000 or so clones, over 9.5% seen once. No treatment had been given to any patient before thyroid surgery. Input material: blood. These receptor sequences come from a female donor with papillary thyroid cancer or a benign thyroid nodule (not recorded which). Some clones in this sample may be carry-over from other donors' samples.

The genes are TRBV3-1 and TRBJ1-1; 8 nucleotides line up with TRBD1. V was clipped by 4 bases and J by 8 bases; unmatched bases: 9. The CDR3 contains 14 residues. CDR1 and CDR2 (germline): LGHDT, YNNKEL (reference sequence). CDR3 protein: CASSPTGQGSEAFF. DNA of the CDR3: TGTGCCAGCAGCCCTACCGGACAGGGTTCGGAAGCTTTCTTT.

In the case of this clone: A much bigger clone sits one base away, suggesting this may be a read error. The V call is TRBV7-9, the J call TRBJ2-1; the D is unclear. The germline gives CDR1 SEHNR, CDR2 FQNEAQ (reference sequence). This CDR3 has 12 amino acids. CDR3 in amino acids: CASILVGNEQFF. CDR3 DNA sequence: TGTGCCAGCATCTTAGTTGGGAATGAGCAGTTCTTC.

This clone is judged medium-sized. The chain couples TRBV28 to TRBJ2-5, with D uncertain. CDR1 and CDR2 (germline): MDHEN, SYDVKM. This CDR3 is 14 amino acids long. With 6 bases removed from V and 2 bases from J, the gap between germline ends came to 13 bases. CDR3 sequence reads: CASSTGSAQETQYF. CDR3 DNA sequence: TGTGCCAGCAGCACGGGTTCAGCACAAGAGACCCAGTACTTC.

At least ten counts were recorded for this clone. The V gene is TRBV28, the J gene TRBJ2-3, with a possible D match to TRBD1 (5 bases). V gave up 6 bases and J gave up 1 base, with 14 bases separating them. Germline V lookup: CDR1 MDHEN, CDR2 SYDVKM. The CDR3 length is 15 residues. This chain's CDR3 is CASSSQGGGTDTQYF. For the CDR3, the DNA is TGTGCCAGCAGCAGCCAGGGTGGGGGCACAGATACGCAGTATTTT.

This clone has at least ten counts. J is TRBJ2-2 and V is TRBV7-2; 12 bases align to TRBD2. The germline V gene encodes CDR1 SGHTA and CDR2 FQGNSA. The CDR3 loop spans 15 amino acids. J lost 3 bases, V lost 4 bases, and 0 bases had no gene match. This CDR3 is CASSSSGRDTGELFF. CDR3 nucleotides: TGTGCCAGCAGCTCTAGCGGGAGGGACACCGGGGAGCTGTTTTTT. Variable domain in full (rest from reference TRBV7-2 and TRBJ2-2): GAGVSQSPSNKVTEKGKDVELRCDPISGHTALYWYRQSLGQGLEFLIYFQGNSAPDKSGLPSDRFSAERTGGSVSTLTIQRTQQEDSAVYLCASSSSGRDTGELFFGEGSRLTVL.

The sample holds many counts of this clone. V usage is TRBV2 and J usage is TRBJ2-3; 9 bases align to TRBD2. Germline assignment: CDR1 SNHLY and CDR2 FYNNEI. The CDR3 has 16 residues. Trimming at V came to 2 bases and at J to 7 bases, leaving 10 bases not matched to a gene. The CDR3 nucleotides read TGTGCCAGCAGTGAATACGGCGGGAGGGCCGGCCATACGCAGTATTTT. It is translated as CASSEYGGRAGHTQYF. Full variable domain (remainder filled in from reference TRBV2 and TRBJ2-3): EPEVTQTPSHQVTQMGQEVILRCVPISNHLYFYWYRQILGQKVEFLVSFYNNEISEKSEIFDDQFSVERPDGSNFTLKIRSTKLEDSAMYFCASSEYGGRAGHTQYFGPGTRLTVL.

This clone was detected many times. The V gene is TRBV4-1, the J gene TRBJ1-1; 9 nucleotides line up with TRBD1. Germline V lookup: CDR1 MGHRA, CDR2 YSYEKL. There are 18 residues in the CDR3. Losses at the gene ends were 1 base for V and 10 bases for J; bases not matched to a gene: 19. The CDR3 sequence is CASSQGPMGDRESFGAFF. Here the CDR3 DNA reads TGCGCCAGCAGCCAAGGCCCGATGGGGGACAGGGAGAGTTTCGGAGCTTTCTTT.

This clone was observed a handful of times. An end of the junction differs from the germline gene, which may be a read error. The rearrangement joins TRBV6-2 or TRBV6-3 to TRBJ2-1; D not resolved. In germline, CDR1 is MNHEY, CDR2 SVGEGT. The CDR3 length is 12 residues. The CDR3 coding sequence is TGTGCCAGCAGCCTCCTTGTCGATGAGCAGTCCTTC. Amino acid sequence: CASSLLVDEQSF.

This clone was recorded many times. The V gene is TRBV7-2, the J gene TRBJ2-7; D ambiguous. Germline V CDR1 and CDR2: SGHTA, FQGNSA. V dropped 1 base and J dropped 3 bases, with 16 bases sitting between them. The CDR3 runs 16 residues. The DNA for the CDR3 is TGTGCCAGCAGCTTAGTCCAGTCCTACGCGGACTACGAGCAGTACTTC. This gives the protein CASSLVQSYADYEQYF.

This clone was seen at least ten times. The chain links TRBV10-2 to TRBJ2-3; no clear D gene. Germline V lookup: CDR1 WSHSY, CDR2 SAAADI. The V and J ends lost 0 bases and 0 bases respectively, with 13 bases between them. The CDR3 consists of 17 residues. This CDR3 reads CASSESKVHLSTDTQYF. The CDR3 DNA reads as TGCGCCAGCAGTGAGTCCAAAGTTCACCTTAGCACAGATACGCAGTATTTT.

Regarding this clone: A read error may account for a junction end that differs from germline. V gene TRBV14 combines with J gene TRBJ2-1, with D possibly matching TRBD2 (6 bases). CDR1 and CDR2 (germline): SGHDN, FVKESK. The CDR3 consists of 14 residues. As DNA, the CDR3 is TGTGCCAGCATCCAAATCCACGGGGACTGGGAGCAGTTCTTC. Protein sequence: CASIQIHGDWEQFF.

Ten or more counts support this clone. This sequence joins TRBV12-3 or TRBV12-4 and TRBJ2-1; D remains ambiguous. V gave up 3 bases and J gave up 8 bases, with 11 bases separating them. The CDR3 is made up of 13 amino acids. CDR3 DNA sequence: TGTGCCAGCAGTTTCAGTCCTAGTGATGAGCAGTTCTTC. Translating it yields CASSFSPSDEQFF.

This clone came up a few times. V is TRBV5-6 and J is TRBJ1-1; tentative D call: TRBD1 (5 bases). CDR1 is SGHDT and CDR2 is YYEEEE in the germline V gene. V lost 2 bases and J 1 base, leaving 12 bases between the germline ends. CDR3 length: 15 residues. The CDR3 spells CASSFRGTGNTEAFF. CDR3 coding DNA: TGTGCCAGCAGCTTCCGAGGGACGGGGAACACTGAAGCTTTCTTT.

This clone was counted at least ten times. The rearrangement uses TRBV3-1 and TRBJ2-5; D ambiguous. The V end lost 1 base, the J end lost 4 bases, and 7 bases lay between the germline ends. Germline V gene data show CDR1 as LGHDT and CDR2 as YNNKEL (reference sequence). This CDR3 region has 13 residues. CDR3 sequence: CASSQGSRETQYF. For the CDR3, the DNA is TGTGCCAGCAGCCAAGGGTCTCGAGAGACCCAGTACTTC.

This sequence joins TRBV6-1 and TRBJ1-2; D gene uncertain. The germline V gene has CDR1 MNHNS and CDR2 SASEGT. This CDR3 comprises 13 residues. The germline V and J ends were trimmed by 8 bases and 4 bases, with 14 bases remaining between them. This CDR3 reads CASRMLVGYGYTF. The CDR3 bases are TGTGCCAGCCGTATGCTGGTTGGCTATGGCTACACCTTC.

This clone was detected many times. This sequence may be a read error, since a much larger clone differs from it by one base. This rearrangement joins TRBV12-3 or TRBV12-4 to TRBJ2-3; 13 nucleotides line up with TRBD2. This CDR3 is built from 16 residues. In nucleotides, the CDR3 is TGTGCCAGCAGTTCGCGGACTAGCGGGAGAACAGATTCGCAGTATTTT. Translating it yields CASSSRTSGRTDSQYF.

This clone was recorded at least ten times. The genes are TRBV2 and TRBJ1-1, with D perhaps matching TRBD1 (5 bases). The V and J ends lost 5 bases and 1 base respectively, with 11 bases between them. The CDR3 loop spans 14 amino acids. The germline V gene encodes CDR1 SNHLY and CDR2 FYNNEI. CDR3 nucleotides: TGTGCCAGCAGTTCAAGCCAGGGGAACACTGAAGCTTTCTTT. Its translation: CASSSSQGNTEAFF. The entire variable domain, with the rest obtained from reference TRBV2 and TRBJ1-1, is as follows: EPEVTQTPSHQVTQMGQEVILRCVPISNHLYFYWYRQILGQKVEFLVSFYNNEISEKSEIFDDQFSVERPDGSNFTLKIRSTKLEDSAMYFCASSSSQGNTEAFFGQGTRLTVV.

Comment on this clone: A much larger clone is a single base away; this may be a read error. CDR3 residues: CASSPRRTPSSYEQYF. For the CDR3, the DNA is TGTGCCAGCAGCCCGAGGAGGACGCCAAGCTCCTACGAGCAGTACTTC. The chain links TRBV7-8 to TRBJ2-7, with a weak D call TRBD2 (5 bases). The germline V gene encodes CDR1 SGHVS and CDR2 FQNEAQ. The CDR3 length is 16 residues. Between the trimmed V and J ends, which lost 5 bases and 0 bases, there was a span of 17 bases.

This clone was observed many times. A single base separates this from a much larger clone, so it may be a read error. The chain has TRBV12-3 or TRBV12-4 and TRBJ2-6; a weak D match, TRBD2 (5 bases). The CDR3 is 16 residues long. The CDR3 coding sequence is TGTGCCGGCAGTTTACGGGGTCTAAGGGGGGCCAACGTCCTGACTTTC. Translation gives CAGSLRGLRGANVLTF.

This clone occurred many times. The rearrangement links TRBV20-1 to TRBJ1-2, with 11 bases lining up with TRBD1. This CDR3 comprises 13 residues. After removal of 5 bases from V and 6 bases from J, the junction contained 5 bases not matched to a gene. CDR1 is DFQATT and CDR2 is SNEGSKA in the germline V gene (reference sequence). The CDR3 region has the DNA TGCAGTGCTGACGGACAGGGGGCGGATGGCTACACCTTC. As protein: CSADGQGADGYTF.

Within the sample, this clone is medium-sized (0.01 to 0.1%). This chain links TRBV28 with TRBJ2-7, with 7 nucleotides matching TRBD1. V lost 5 bases and J lost 2; bases outside the gene matches: 3. Germline CDR1 and CDR2: MDHEN and SYDVKM. This CDR3 has 13 amino acids. CDR3 sequence: CASSTRGPYEQYF. The CDR3 DNA reads TGTGCCAGCAGTACTAGGGGGCCCTACGAGCAGTACTTC.

This clone has ten or more counts. The chain is built from TRBV11-3 and TRBJ2-1; the match to TRBD2 covers 10 bases. Germline V CDR1 and CDR2: SGHNT, YENEEA. After removal of 7 bases from V and 7 bases from J, the junction contained 4 bases not matched to a gene. The CDR3 runs to 13 residues. This CDR3 is CASTSGSGNEQFF. CDR3 nucleotides: TGTGCCAGCACTAGCGGGAGTGGGAATGAGCAGTTCTTC.

The V call is TRBV14, the J call TRBJ2-3; D gene uncertain. Germline V gives CDR1 SGHDN, CDR2 FVKESK. V was cut by 0 bases and J by 0 bases, with 13 bases left in between. This CDR3 spans 17 amino acids. The CDR3 sequence is CASSQDAAAVSTDTQYF. The CDR3 DNA reads TGTGCCAGCAGCCAAGACGCAGCCGCCGTGAGCACAGATACGCAGTATTTT.

As concerns this clone: A much larger clone lies one base from this, so it may be a read error. Other DNA sequences in the same sample also yield this CDR3. This rearrangement joins TRBV20-1 to TRBJ2-1, with a possible D match to TRBD1 (6 bases). This CDR3 spans 17 amino acids. Germline V gives CDR1 DFQATT, CDR2 SNEGSKA (reference sequence). V lost 4 bases and J 0 bases, leaving 19 bases between the germline ends. This chain's CDR3 is CSATTLGGVLSYNEQFF. The CDR3 DNA is TGCAGTGCTACAACCCTAGGGGGAGTTCTCTCCTACAATGAGCAGTTCTTC.

This clone was counted ten times or more. J is TRBJ1-5 and V is TRBV20-1; D possibly corresponds to TRBD1 (5 bases). The CDR3 contains 14 residues. The germline gives CDR1 DFQATT, CDR2 SNEGSKA (reference sequence). V lost 3 bases and J lost 3, with 12 bases in between. The CDR3 coding sequence is TGCAGTGCTAGCTCCCCAGGGTTCAATCAGCCCCAGCATTTT. This sequence encodes CSASSPGFNQPQHF.